The 30 T cell receptor beta chains below were found in one sample sequenced in a study of cytomegalovirus exposure and HLA in healthy donors. The PCR made use of 60 Vbeta and 13 Jbeta primers. The assay was immunoSEQ multiplex PCR, and TCRdb's table has in-frame clones only and misses some. Of under 200,000 clones in the sample, around 83% were seen once. The sample comprised PBMCs. The receptor set was obtained from a man aged 40-49 years in good health and CMV-seropositive.

V gene TRBV7-6 combines with J gene TRBJ2-5; possibly TRBD1 for D (6 bases). The CDR3 runs to 15 residues. V lost 4 bases and J 2 bases, leaving 14 bases between the germline ends. Germline-derived CDR1 and CDR2 are SGHVS and FNYEAQ. The CDR3 spells CASSWGPGPQETQYF. The CDR3 DNA is TGTGCCAGCAGCTGGGGGCCGGGGCCGCAAGAGACCCAGTACTTC.

The DNA of the CDR3 is TGTGCCAGCAGGGACAGGGTGTTCGAGCAGTACTTC. This sequence encodes CASRDRVFEQYF. J is TRBJ2-7 and V is TRBV6-1; 8 positions agree with TRBD1. Per germline, CDR1 MNHNS and CDR2 SASEGT. The CDR3 covers 12 residues. The V segment lost 6 bases and the J segment 6 bases; nucleotides outside the gene matches: 4.

The CDR3 is CASSLKIGTSGSTDTQYF. DNA for the CDR3: TGTGCCAGCAGCCTAAAAATCGGGACTAGCGGCAGCACAGATACGCAGTATTTT. The chain uses TRBV28 and TRBJ2-3, with TRBD2 identical over 11 bases. The V and J ends lost 6 bases and 0 bases, in that order; junction bases with no gene match: 11. The CDR3 consists of 18 residues. Germline V gene sequence: CDR1 MDHEN, CDR2 SYDVKM.

The gene calls are TRBV9 and TRBJ1-3, with D possibly being TRBD1 (5 bases). This CDR3 has 15 amino acids. Trimming cost V 2 bases and J 4 bases, with 13 bases left between them. CDR1 SGDLS and CDR2 YYNGEE come from the germline V gene. The CDR3 DNA follows: TGTGCCAGCAGCGTTACTGGAAGGGGAGGAAACACCATATATTTT. Translated, it gives CASSVTGRGGNTIYF. The entire variable domain, with the rest obtained from reference TRBV9 and TRBJ1-3, is as follows: DSGVTQTPKHLITATGQRVTLRCSPRSGDLSVYWYQQSLDQGLQFLIQYYNGEERAKGNILERFSAQQFPDLHSELNLSSLELGDSALYFCASSVTGRGGNTIYFGEGSWLTVV.

The chain has TRBV28 and TRBJ2-7; 7 bases line up with TRBD1. Germline CDR1 is MDHEN and CDR2 is SYDVKM. The CDR3 totals 15 residues. V shed 2 bases and J 0 bases; nucleotides not matched to a gene: 4. CDR3: CASSLPGTASYEQYF. The CDR3 DNA sequence: TGTGCCAGCAGTTTACCCGGGACAGCCTCCTACGAGCAGTACTTC.

This clone is a singleton in its sample. J is TRBJ2-1 and V is TRBV4-2, with a weak D call TRBD1 (5 bases). The CDR3 sequence is 18 residues long. The V and J ends lost 3 bases and 1 base respectively, with 19 bases between them. Germline V gene sequence: CDR1 LGHNA, CDR2 YNFKEQ. CDR3: CASSHRLIGVGSYNEQFF. The CDR3 DNA sequence: TGTGCCAGCAGCCATAGGCTGATAGGGGTCGGTTCCTACAATGAGCAGTTCTTC.

The CDR3 sequence is CASSFGTSGGNNEQFF. The CDR3 DNA is TGTGCCAGCAGCTTCGGGACTAGCGGGGGAAACAATGAGCAGTTCTTC. The chain combines TRBV5-6 with TRBJ2-1; 14 nucleotides line up with TRBD2. This CDR3 comprises 16 residues. Trimming took 2 bases from V and 5 from J; bases not matched to a gene: 3. The germline CDR1 and CDR2 sequences are SGHDT and YYEEEE.

The rearrangement joins TRBV6-1 to TRBJ2-6; tentatively, D is TRBD2 (5 bases). With 1 base removed from V and 3 bases from J, the gap between germline ends came to 10 bases. The CDR3 runs to 16 residues. Germline V gene lookup returns CDR1 MNHNS and CDR2 SASEGT. The CDR3 here is CASSEGVRVGANVLTF. The CDR3 coding sequence is TGTGCCAGCAGTGAAGGTGTGAGGGTTGGGGCCAACGTCCTGACTTTC.

This chain links TRBV5-4 with TRBJ1-2; D uncertain. This CDR3 region has 15 residues. The germline CDR1 and CDR2 sequences are SGHNT and YYREEE (reference sequence). Deletions cut 4 bases from V and 3 bases from J, with 16 bases between. The CDR3 here is CASSRGLGFDYGYTF. The CDR3 DNA follows: TGTGCCAGCAGCCGAGGGTTGGGGTTCGACTATGGCTACACCTTC.

The V gene is TRBV7-2, the J gene TRBJ1-1, with 9 bases fitting TRBD1. This CDR3 comprises 13 residues. Germline CDR1 is SGHTA and CDR2 is FQGNSA. V lost 3 bases, J lost 11 bases, and 7 bases stayed unmatched. The CDR3 DNA is TGTGCCAGCAGCTTGACAGGGGGAAGGATTGCTTTCTTT. This translates into CASSLTGGRIAFF.

The gene calls are TRBV18 and TRBJ1-4, with a possible D match to TRBD1 (5 bases). The V end lost 4 bases, the J end lost 2 bases, and 11 bases lay between the germline ends. CDR1 and CDR2 from the germline V gene are KGHSH and LQKENI. The CDR3 consists of 15 residues. The CDR3 here is CASSLAGGTNEKLFF. CDR3 nucleotides: TGTGCCAGCTCACTTGCCGGGGGTACTAATGAAAAACTGTTTTTT.

V gene TRBV6-4 combines with J gene TRBJ2-2; TRBD1 might be the D (6 bases). The CDR3 loop spans 16 amino acids. Germline V gene sequence: CDR1 MRHNA, CDR2 SNTAGT. Deletions cut 1 base from V and 3 bases from J, with 12 bases between. The CDR3 protein is CASSDLQGSDTGELFF. DNA for the CDR3: TGTGCCAGCAGTGACTTACAGGGATCGGACACCGGGGAGCTGTTTTTT.

The V and J genes are TRBV7-8 and TRBJ1-4; 7 positions agree with TRBD1. The V gene's germline CDR1 is SGHVS and CDR2 FQNEAQ. The ends lost 5 bases at V and 8 bases at J; junction bases unmatched: 11. CDR3 length: 15 amino acids. The CDR3, as DNA: TGTGCCAGCAGCGTAAAACAGGGGTGGGGCGAAAAACTGTTTTTT. Encoded protein: CASSVKQGWGEKLFF.

The rearrangement joins TRBV5-1 to TRBJ2-2, with a tentative D call TRBD1 (5 bases). Per germline, CDR1 SGHRS and CDR2 YFSETQ. There are 17 residues in the CDR3. Trimming removed 2 bases at V and 0 bases at J, with 14 bases between. The CDR3 DNA is TGCGCCAGCAGCTTTCCCGCTTTGACAGCGAACACCGGGGAGCTGTTTTTT. It encodes CASSFPALTANTGELFF.

The chain uses TRBV27 and TRBJ1-2; D ambiguous. Germline CDR1 is MNHEY and CDR2 is SMNVEV (reference sequence). Deletions cut 1 base from V and 4 bases from J, with 7 bases between. This CDR3 spans 13 amino acids. The CDR3 DNA sequence: TGTGCCAGCAGTTTATATGCAGGCTATGGCTACACCTTC. Translated: CASSLYAGYGYTF.

The CDR3 is CASTLGHMNTEAFF. In DNA form, the CDR3 reads TGCGCCAGCACCCTGGGGCATATGAACACTGAAGCTTTCTTT. This chain links TRBV5-1 with TRBJ1-1; a possible D gene is TRBD1 (5 bases). Trimming shortened V by 6 bases and J by 0 bases, and 12 bases separated the two germline ends. In germline, CDR1 is SGHRS, CDR2 YFSETQ. The CDR3 has 14 amino acids.

V gene TRBV9 combines with J gene TRBJ2-7; D unclear. Germline V CDR1 and CDR2: SGDLS, YYNGEE. Deletions cut 0 bases from V and 2 bases from J, with 9 bases between. The CDR3 has 14 amino acids. Here the CDR3 DNA reads TGTGCCAGCAGCGTAGCCGGCGGAACCTACGAGCAGTACTTC. Its translation is CASSVAGGTYEQYF.

A few counts support this clone. This rearrangement joins TRBV15 to TRBJ2-7, with TRBD1 matching 7 bases. The germline V gene has CDR1 LNHNV and CDR2 YYDKDF (reference sequence). V shed 2 bases, J shed 1 base, and the junction held 11 bases outside the gene matches. There are 17 residues in the CDR3. CDR3 in amino acids: CATSRPDTGARSYEQYF. As DNA, the CDR3 is TGTGCCACCAGCAGACCCGACACAGGGGCGCGGTCCTACGAGCAGTACTTC.

This rearrangement joins TRBV6-5 to TRBJ1-6; D gene uncertain. The germline V and J ends were trimmed by 8 bases and 10 bases, with 15 bases remaining between them. Germline CDR1 MNHEY, CDR2 SVGAGI. CDR3 length: 13 residues. CDR3 protein: CASLARGNSPLHF. The CDR3 DNA is TGTGCCAGCCTAGCGCGGGGTAACTCACCCCTCCACTTT.

This clone was observed once. The junction differs from germline at one of its ends, possibly a read error. This rearrangement joins TRBV7-9 to TRBJ2-3, with 9 nucleotides matching TRBD1. CDR3 length: 16 residues. Germline-derived CDR1 and CDR2 are SEHNR and FQNEAQ (reference sequence). The CDR3 sequence: CSSSAPGTGRSDTQYF. The CDR3 DNA sequence: TGTTCCAGCAGCGCCCCCGGGACAGGGAGGTCAGATACGCAGTATTTT.

The chain recombines TRBV5-1 with TRBJ2-3, with 8 bases lining up with TRBD2. In germline, CDR1 is SGHRS, CDR2 YFSETQ. The CDR3 runs 18 residues. V lost 2 bases and J lost 2; bases outside the gene matches: 13. The CDR3 DNA sequence: TGCGCCAGCAGCTTTGAAGCGGGAGCGACCTGGGTCACAGATACGCAGTATTTT. The encoded protein is CASSFEAGATWVTDTQYF.

Written as DNA, the CDR3 is TGTGCCAGTAGTATAGTTAGCGGGAGGGCCTGGTACGAGCAGTACTTC. It translates to CASSIVSGRAWYEQYF. The chain links TRBV19 to TRBJ2-7; 11 bases are a match to TRBD2. V lost 1 base and J lost 4; bases outside the gene matches: 6. The germline CDR1 and CDR2 sequences are LNHDA and SQIVND (reference sequence). The CDR3 runs to 16 residues.

The V call is TRBV7-3, the J call TRBJ2-7; the D is unclear. V shed 2 bases and J shed 0 bases, with 8 bases lying between them. CDR1 is SGHTA and CDR2 is FQGTGA in the germline V gene. This CDR3 is 14 amino acids long. CDR3 region: CASSLPRRSYEQYF. CDR3 coding DNA: TGTGCCAGCAGCTTACCGCGTCGCTCCTACGAGCAGTACTTC.

This chain connects TRBV6-1 to TRBJ1-1, with 8 positions matching TRBD1. Germline assignment: CDR1 MNHNS and CDR2 SASEGT. The CDR3 consists of 13 residues. Trimming took 6 bases from V and 5 from J; bases not matched to a gene: 5. The DNA for the CDR3 is TGTGCCAGCAGCTTGGACAGGGCGACTGAAGCTTTCTTT. This gives the protein CASSLDRATEAFF.

V and J are TRBV15 and TRBJ2-3; D is possibly TRBD2 (6 bases). Germline V gene sequence: CDR1 LNHNV, CDR2 YYDKDF (reference sequence). V lost 8 bases and J lost 3, with 15 bases in between. CDR3 length equals 14 residues. The CDR3, as DNA: TGTGCCACCGCCGTGTACGGGAGTACAGATACGCAGTATTTT. This sequence encodes CATAVYGSTDTQYF.

V gene TRBV27 combines with J gene TRBJ2-7; a possible D gene is TRBD1 (5 bases). Germline V lookup: CDR1 MNHEY, CDR2 SMNVEV (reference sequence). Between the trimmed V and J ends, which lost 8 bases and 0 bases, there was a span of 14 bases. The CDR3 spans 14 residues. CDR3 bases: TGTGCCAGCGGATTTCGCGGACACTCCTACGAGCAGTACTTC. This codes for CASGFRGHSYEQYF.

V and J are TRBV11-1 and TRBJ1-1; D ambiguous. The length of the CDR3 is 14 residues. The V and J ends lost 4 bases and 2 bases respectively, with 11 bases between them. Germline V lookup: CDR1 SGHAT, CDR2 FQDESV (reference sequence). For the CDR3, the DNA is TGTGCCAGCAGCTCAGCGAGGATAAACACTGAAGCTTTCTTT. It specifies CASSSARINTEAFF.

V and J are TRBV13 and TRBJ2-1; no clear D gene. V dropped 0 bases and J dropped 12 bases, with 9 bases sitting between them. This CDR3 has 12 amino acids. Looked up from germline, CDR1 is PRHDT and CDR2 is FYEKMQ (reference sequence). CDR3 coding DNA: TGTGCCAGCAGCTTAGGGTCCCAGGTGCAGTTCTTC. As protein: CASSLGSQVQFF.

V usage is TRBV5-1 and J usage is TRBJ2-3; TRBD2 agrees at 9 bases. The junction had 18 bases not matched to a gene; V was cut back by 3 bases and J by 1 base. Per germline, CDR1 SGHRS and CDR2 YFSETQ. This CDR3 has 20 amino acids. The DNA for the CDR3 is TGCGCCAGCAGCTATGGACAGTTCAATCTAGCGGGACCCCGCACAGATACGCAGTATTTT. Amino acids: CASSYGQFNLAGPRTDTQYF.

The gene calls are TRBV2 and TRBJ1-1, with 7 positions matching TRBD1. The CDR3 covers 15 residues. J lost 1 base, V lost 8 bases, and 10 bases had no gene match. Germline values: CDR1 SNHLY, CDR2 FYNNEI. The CDR3 nucleotides read TGTGCCAGCCGTGGACAGGCCTTGGGGAACACTGAAGCTTTCTTT. It encodes CASRGQALGNTEAFF.